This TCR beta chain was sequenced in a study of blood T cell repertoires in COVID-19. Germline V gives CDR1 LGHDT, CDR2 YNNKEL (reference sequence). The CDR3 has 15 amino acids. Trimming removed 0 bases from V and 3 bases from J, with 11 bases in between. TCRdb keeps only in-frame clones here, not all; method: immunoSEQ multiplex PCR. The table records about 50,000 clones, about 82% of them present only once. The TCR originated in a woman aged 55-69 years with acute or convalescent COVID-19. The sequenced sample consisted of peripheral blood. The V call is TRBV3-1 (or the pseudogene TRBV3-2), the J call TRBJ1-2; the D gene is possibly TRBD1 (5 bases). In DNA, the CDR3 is TGTGCCAGCAGCCAAGAAGGGGTCTTTCACTATGGCTACACCTTC. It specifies CASSQEGVFHYGYTF.